This is a list of T cell receptor beta chains from one sample in a study of early T cells in non-severe SARS-CoV-2 infection. One entry per CDR3 protein results from TCRdb running MiXCR on the 5' RACE reads. The profile shows around 44,000 distinct CDR3 sequences, around a tenth of them singletons. Sequencing was done on a sample of whole blood. The receptor set was obtained from an adult who was a healthcare worker with PCR-confirmed SARS-CoV-2 infection or an uninfected control (not recorded which). CDR3s include the opening cysteine and the closing phenylalanine or tryptophan. The D gene is left open where the match is weak. For some rows the clone size is stated as once, few or many, or as a class when expanded; others skip it.

V gene	D gene	clone size	J gene	CDR3 DNA	CDR3 protein
TRBV7-9	TRBD1	many	TRBJ1-1	TGTGCCAGCAGCTCCGGACAGGGGATGAACACTGAAGCTTTCTTT	CASSSGQGMNTEAFF
TRBV9	-	many	TRBJ2-7	TGTGCCAGCAGCGTAGGAGACACAACCTACGAGCAGTACTTC	CASSVGDTTYEQYF
TRBV10-3	TRBD2	few	TRBJ2-3	TGTGCCATCTGGACGGGAGGGACAGATACGCAGTATTTT	CAIWTGGTDTQYF
TRBV10-2	-	few	TRBJ2-3	TGCGCCAGCAGTGAAGTTGGGGGGACGCAGTATTTT	CASSEVGGTQYF
TRBV29-1	-	few	TRBJ2-3	TGCAGCGTTGAAGGACTAGGAGGAGATACGCAGTATTTT	CSVEGLGGDTQYF
TRBV7-9	TRBD1	-	TRBJ2-5	TGTGCCAGCAGCTCGGGACAGAGACAAGAGACCCAGTACTTC	CASSSGQRQETQYF
TRBV4-2	-	many	TRBJ1-4	TGTGCCAGCAGCCAAACAGATGGGGAGGAAAAACTGTTTTTT	CASSQTDGEEKLFF
TRBV19	-	few	TRBJ2-7	TGTGCCAGTAGTACCTCAGGGACACCCTCCTACGAGCAGTACTTC	CASSTSGTPSYEQYF
TRBV3-1	-	many	TRBJ1-1	TGTGCCAGCAGGTTCCAGAACACTGAAGCTTTCTTT	CASRFQNTEAFF
TRBV5-1	-	few	TRBJ1-1	TGCGCCAGCTGCGGAGGACCGCTTCAGGGCACTGAAGCTTTCTTT	CASCGGPLQGTEAFF
TRBV7-2	TRBD1	-	TRBJ1-1	TGTGCCAGCAGCTTCGTCGGGACAGAGAACACTGAAGCTTTCTTT	CASSFVGTENTEAFF
TRBV20-1	-	-	TRBJ2-7	TGCAGTGCTACCCGTCCCGGGACAATGGGAGTCTACGAGCAGTACTTC	CSATRPGTMGVYEQYF
TRBV30	TRBD1	many	TRBJ2-3	TGTGCCTGGAGTGCGGACAGGGGGCTAGAGACAGATACGCAGTATTTT	CAWSADRGLETDTQYF
TRBV11-2	-	-	TRBJ2-1	TGTGCCAGCAGTCAGACCAGCACCAATGAGCAGTTCTTC	CASSQTSTNEQFF
TRBV3-1	-	-	TRBJ2-1	TGTGCCAGCAGCGACCTACTAGCCAATGAGCAGTTCTTC	CASSDLLANEQFF
TRBV29-1	TRBD1	few	TRBJ2-1	TGCAGCGTACGAGGACAGGTTGCCTACAATGAGCAGTTCTTC	CSVRGQVAYNEQFF
TRBV5-1	TRBD1	-	TRBJ2-4	TGCGCCAGCAGCCTGGAGACAGGGGAGGACATTCAGTACTTC	CASSLETGEDIQYF
TRBV9	-	few	TRBJ1-1	TGTGCCAGCAGCCCTAGTGCTGGAAGGACTGAAGCTTTCTTT	CASSPSAGRTEAFF
TRBV30	-	many	TRBJ2-7	TGTGCCTGGAGTCCCTTCACAGGGAACTTTGGGTCAGCCTACGAGCAGTACTTC	CAWSPFTGNFGSAYEQYF
TRBV7-3	TRBD2	-	TRBJ2-1	TGTGCCAGCAGCTCCGGACTCGGGACTACGAGAAATGAGCAGTTCTTC	CASSSGLGTTRNEQFF
TRBV6-4	-	few	TRBJ1-1	TGTGCCAGCAGTGAGGGAATGAACACTGAAGCTTTCTTT	CASSEGMNTEAFF
TRBV11-2	-	many	TRBJ2-5	TGTGCCAGCAGGTTGGGAGGGGGTAATGATGTGACCCAGTACTTC	CASRLGGGNDVTQYF
TRBV2	TRBD2	many	TRBJ2-2	TGTGCCAGCAGTGTCAACCCCCTAGCGGAAAACACCGGGGAGCTGTTTTTT	CASSVNPLAENTGELFF
TRBV4-1	TRBD2	many	TRBJ2-1	TGCGCCAGCAGCGTTCCCCTAGCGGGAGGAGGAAACGAGCAGTTCTTC	CASSVPLAGGGNEQFF
TRBV12-5	-	many	TRBJ1-1	TGTGCTAGTGGTTTGGTACCTGGACTGATGAACACTGAAGCTTTCTTT	CASGLVPGLMNTEAFF
TRBV19	-	-	TRBJ2-1	TGTGCCAGTAGTATGCGGGACGGATACAATGAGCAGTTCTTC	CASSMRDGYNEQFF
TRBV3-1	-	-	TRBJ2-1	TGTGCCAGCAGCCAAGTCACTCGAGAGCAGTTCTTC	CASSQVTREQFF
TRBV11-2	-	many	TRBJ2-5	TGTGCCAGCAGCTTACCAGCCCACGAGACCCAGTACTTC	CASSLPAHETQYF
TRBV2	TRBD1	-	TRBJ2-7	TGTGCCAGCAGGGGGACAGAAACTAACGAGCAGTACTTC	CASRGTETNEQYF
TRBV9	-	few	TRBJ2-5	TGTGCCAGCAGCGGAGAGACCCAGTACTTC	CASSGETQYF
TRBV3-1	-	many	TRBJ2-5	TGTGCCAGCAGCCGGACTAACCAAGAGACCCAGTACTTC	CASSRTNQETQYF
TRBV7-9	-	few	TRBJ2-1	TGTGCCAGCAGCTTAGTCCGAGACAATGAGCAGTTCTTC	CASSLVRDNEQFF
TRBV29-1	-	many	TRBJ1-2	TGCAGCGTTGGGAGACCGGAGTTGGGAGATGGCTACACCTTC	CSVGRPELGDGYTF
TRBV3-1	TRBD1	many	TRBJ1-6	TGTGCCAGCAGCCAACGACAGGGATACTCACCCCTCCACTTT	CASSQRQGYSPLHF
TRBV7-8	-	-	TRBJ2-7	TGTGCCAGCAGCCCTTCCGGGTTCTACGAGCAGTACTTC	CASSPSGFYEQYF
TRBV20-1	-	few	TRBJ2-7	TGCAGTGCTCGGGGGAGATGGAGCTCCGAGCAGTACTTC	CSARGRWSSEQYF
TRBV4-1	TRBD1	few	TRBJ1-5	TGCGCCAGCAGCCAGGGACAGCATAGCAATCAGCCCCAGCATTTT	CASSQGQHSNQPQHF
TRBV28	-	many	TRBJ2-2	TGTGCCAGCAGTCCCCCGGTGGAGCTGTTTTTT	CASSPPVELFF
TRBV27	-	medium-sized	TRBJ1-1	TGTGCCAGCAGATTGACCCGTTGGACGGTAAACACTGAAGCTTTCTTT	CASRLTRWTVNTEAFF
TRBV6-6	-	-	TRBJ2-5	TGTGCCAGCAGTCTACGTCAACAGGGAGGGGAGACCCAGTACTTC	CASSLRQQGGETQYF
TRBV5-1	-	-	TRBJ2-1	TGCGCCAGCAGCTACGACCGGCCGACTGGGGATGAGCAGTTCTTC	CASSYDRPTGDEQFF
TRBV7-6	-	few	TRBJ1-3	TGTGCCAGCAGCCTTGTATCGGGGGCAGATGGAAACACCATATATTTT	CASSLVSGADGNTIYF
TRBV20-1	TRBD1	-	TRBJ2-4	TGCAGTGCTAGGGACAGGGTGGGCATTCAGTACTTC	CSARDRVGIQYF
TRBV20-1	-	-	TRBJ2-2	TGCAGTGCCCCAGACAGGACCCAGAACACCGGGGAGCTGTTTTTT	CSAPDRTQNTGELFF
TRBV20-1	TRBD1	-	TRBJ1-1	TGCAGTGCCAGCCCGGGACAGCTGAACACTGAAGCTTTCTTT	CSASPGQLNTEAFF
TRBV20-1	-	-	TRBJ1-4	TGCAGTGCCCGATCGGGAGCCCCCGGGGAAAAACTGTTTTTT	CSARSGAPGEKLFF